A single T cell receptor beta chain is shown here with its context. Its binding antigen is unknown. No much larger clonotype is one base removed from it; base qualities were not supplied. This specimen comes from a study of shared clonotypes between healthy human individuals (dated by TCRdb to 2018 to 2020). For the study in its entirety: Three men and a couple of women, aged 18 to 49 years, made up the cohort. Per donor, three plates each were used for CD4 naive and CD4 memory, two for CD8 naive, and one for CD8 memory. The study deeply sequenced blood TCR repertoires of five healthy adults to estimate repertoire size and the extent of clonotype sharing between individuals. To increase sequencing depth and limit assay-specific biases, different laboratories used diverse techniques to prepare libraries and sequence TCR repertoires. Between about 0.9 and 8.9 billion PBMCs per donor were obtained by leukapheresis.

TCR CDR3 regions were amplified from genomic DNA by multiplex PCR using the deep immunoSEQ assay. Extracted genomic DNA from each cell subset was distributed evenly across all wells of several immunoSEQ 96-well plates, and each plate was treated as a replicate. Each replicate PCR for sorted subsets received about 0.2 ug genomic DNA, equal to tens of thousands of T cell genomes. The purified libraries were quantified using a Qubit 3.0 fluorometer, sized with a Bioanalyzer 2100, and then quantified again using the KAPA Library Quantification kit. A separate single-read 150-cycle Illumina NextSeq 550 flow cell was used to sequence each immunoSEQ 96-well plate. The paper's data handling went like this. Because the immunoSEQ output held only junctional sequences and lacked quality scores, the filtering could not match the filtering applied to full-length reads. Sequences were annotated with PyIR, a Python wrapper for IgBLAST v1.9, and V/J genes and CDR3 were assigned using IMGT germline references. Reads were removed for weak V/J assignments (E-value above 1e-6), missing CDR3, stop codons, out-of-frame junctions, or ambiguous translated residues. V3J clonotypes were defined as sequences sharing the same inferred V gene, J gene, and CDR3 amino acid sequence. Percentage overlap between repertoires was computed as shared unique clonotypes divided by the size of the smaller repertoire. Richness of each repertoire was evaluated using RTK rarefaction, the Chao1 estimator, and Recon v2.1 estimates of unobserved clonotypes. Generation probabilities for all TCRbeta clonotypes obtained by the gDNA method from a handful of donors were computed using OLGA. Not all clones reach the TCRdb copy of this immuneACCESS table, which keeps in-frame sequences only. Checked studies attribute under half of the gap to unresolved V genes and leave the rest unexplained. V and J calls and clone size come straight from that table; D and trimming were deduced from the DNA. Present in this sample are more than 2,000,000 clones, over 85% of which were seen just once. Around 0.14% of the sample lies in the top ten.

Donors were healthy HIV-negative adults with no recently reported acute infections or vaccinations. Every donor was a Caucasian adult residing in Nashville, Tennessee, USA. CD4+ T cells were enriched through magnetic negative selection, after which naive cells were positively selected on CD45RA and the remaining negative fraction served as the memory subset. After blood collection by leukapheresis, PBMCs were isolated using Ficoll-Histopaque density gradient centrifugation and then cryopreserved in the vapor phase of liquid nitrogen. Analytical flow cytometry was used to check the purity and quantity of each magnetically sorted T cell population. Genomic DNA was isolated from each sorted fraction and quantified by UV absorbance on a Nanodrop 2000c. The investigation overall reported the following: Clonotypes shared by all four sorted-subset donors showed higher generation probabilities than non-shared clonotypes. Based on pairwise subsampling, the degree of clonotype sharing among donors was expected to be affected by sequencing depth. Even with the large sequencing depth, rarefaction of the sorted-subset datasets indicated that sequencing was incomplete. Sampling was restricted to blood, and TCR repertoires in tissue are likely to differ from TCR repertoires in blood. When several donors were compared, the shared fraction of clonotypes was about 5% for naive CD4, roughly 3.4% for naive CD8, 2% to 2.5% for memory CD4, and less than 0.5% for memory CD8. Naive subsets generally had larger estimated clonotype richness than memory subsets did. The small number of donors limited the genetic and exposure-history diversity represented.

Compared with germline, V lacks 6 bases and J lacks 6 bases; bases without a gene match: 12. From the germline V gene, CDR1 is SQVTM and CDR2 is ANQGSEA. Its CDR3 holds 16 amino acids, cysteine through phenylalanine. The read is trimmed to its CDR3 DNA, 48 bases read in frame from base 1. The source material was naive CD4+ T cells sorted from blood. The intended sense of this specimen's cell subset or site label: CD45RA+ positively selected. The sequence joins TRBV29-1 to TRBJ1-4, and TRBD1 matches 11 of the central bases. This TCR derives from a man younger than 35 in good health. The CDR3 is CSVDPGQGGPYEKLFF. The DNA reads as follows: TGCAGCGTCGATCCGGGACAGGGGGGTCCTTATGAAAAACTGTTTTTT.